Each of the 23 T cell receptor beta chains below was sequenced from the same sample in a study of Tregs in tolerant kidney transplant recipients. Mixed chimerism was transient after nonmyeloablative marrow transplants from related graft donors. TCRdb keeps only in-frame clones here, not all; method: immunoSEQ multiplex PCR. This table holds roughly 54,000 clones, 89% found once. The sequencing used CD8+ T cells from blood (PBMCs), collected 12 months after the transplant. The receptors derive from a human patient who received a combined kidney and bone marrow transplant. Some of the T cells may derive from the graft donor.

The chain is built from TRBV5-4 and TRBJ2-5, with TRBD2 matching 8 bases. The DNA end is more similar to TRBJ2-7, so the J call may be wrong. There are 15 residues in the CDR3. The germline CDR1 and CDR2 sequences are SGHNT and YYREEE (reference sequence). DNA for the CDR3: TGTGCCAGCAGCTGGGCGGGGGGCGACCACTACGAGCAGTACTTC. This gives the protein CASSWAGGDHYEQYF.

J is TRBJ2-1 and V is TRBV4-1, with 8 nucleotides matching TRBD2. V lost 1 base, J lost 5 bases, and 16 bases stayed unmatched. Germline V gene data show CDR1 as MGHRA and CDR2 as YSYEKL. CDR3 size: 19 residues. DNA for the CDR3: TGCGCCAGCAGCCAAGGGGGCGGGATAGCGGGACGCCTGGACAATGAGCAGTTCTTC. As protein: CASSQGGGIAGRLDNEQFF.

In DNA, the CDR3 is TGCAGCGTTGACCCGGGACAGGGACCCACAGATACGCAGTATTTT. Translated: CSVDPGQGPTDTQYF. The chain joins TRBV29-1 to TRBJ2-3; the match to TRBD1 covers 9 bases. Trimming at V came to 3 bases and at J to 2 bases, leaving 6 bases not matched to a gene. The CDR3 has 15 residues. CDR1 SQVTM and CDR2 ANQGSEA come from the germline V gene.

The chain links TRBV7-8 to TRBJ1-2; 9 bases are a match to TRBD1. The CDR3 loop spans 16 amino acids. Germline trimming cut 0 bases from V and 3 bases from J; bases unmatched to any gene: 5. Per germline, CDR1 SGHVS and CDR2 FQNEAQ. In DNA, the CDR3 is TGTGCCAGCAGCTTAGCGCCCACAGGGGGCTACTATGGCTACACCTTC. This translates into CASSLAPTGGYYGYTF.

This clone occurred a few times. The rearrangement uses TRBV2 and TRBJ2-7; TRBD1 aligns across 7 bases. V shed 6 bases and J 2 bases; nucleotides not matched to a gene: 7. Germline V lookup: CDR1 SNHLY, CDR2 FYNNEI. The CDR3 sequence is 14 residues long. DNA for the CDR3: TGTGCCAGCAGAACCGGACAGGCCACCTACGAGCAGTACTTC. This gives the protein CASRTGQATYEQYF.

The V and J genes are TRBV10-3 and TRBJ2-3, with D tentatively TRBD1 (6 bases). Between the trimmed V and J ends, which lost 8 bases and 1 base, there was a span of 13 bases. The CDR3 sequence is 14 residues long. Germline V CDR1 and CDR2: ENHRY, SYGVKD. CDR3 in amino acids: CAIADPGGTDTQYF. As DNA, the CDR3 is TGTGCCATCGCCGACCCAGGGGGCACAGATACGCAGTATTTT.

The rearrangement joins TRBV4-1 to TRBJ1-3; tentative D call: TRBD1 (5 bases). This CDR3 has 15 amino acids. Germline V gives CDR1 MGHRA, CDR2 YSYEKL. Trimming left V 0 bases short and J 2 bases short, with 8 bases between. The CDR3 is CASSQDGRAGNTIYF. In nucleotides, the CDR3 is TGCGCCAGCAGCCAAGATGGCAGGGCTGGAAACACCATATATTTT.

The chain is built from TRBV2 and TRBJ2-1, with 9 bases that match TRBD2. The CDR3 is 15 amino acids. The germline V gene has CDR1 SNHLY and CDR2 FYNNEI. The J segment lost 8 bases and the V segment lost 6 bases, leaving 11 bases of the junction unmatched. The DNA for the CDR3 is TGTGCCAGCAGCGGGGCGGGGGGGCCTTGGGATGAGCAGTTCTTC. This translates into CASSGAGGPWDEQFF.

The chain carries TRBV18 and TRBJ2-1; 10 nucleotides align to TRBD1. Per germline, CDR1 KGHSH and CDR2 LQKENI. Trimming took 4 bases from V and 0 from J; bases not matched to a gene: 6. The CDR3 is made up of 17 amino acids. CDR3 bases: TGTGCCAGCTCACGACCGGGACAGGGGCACTCCTACAATGAGCAGTTCTTC. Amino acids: CASSRPGQGHSYNEQFF.

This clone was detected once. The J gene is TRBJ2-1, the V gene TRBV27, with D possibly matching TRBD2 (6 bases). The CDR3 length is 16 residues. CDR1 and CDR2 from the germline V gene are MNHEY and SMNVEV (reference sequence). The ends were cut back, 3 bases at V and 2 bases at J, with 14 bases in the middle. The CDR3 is CASSFSTGEAYNEQFF. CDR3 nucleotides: TGTGCCAGCAGTTTTAGTACGGGAGAGGCCTACAATGAGCAGTTCTTC.

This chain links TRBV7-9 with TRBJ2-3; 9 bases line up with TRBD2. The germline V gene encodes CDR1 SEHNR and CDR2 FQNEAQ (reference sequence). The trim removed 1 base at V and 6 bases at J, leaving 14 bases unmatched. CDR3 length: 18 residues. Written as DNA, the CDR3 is TGTGCCAGCAGCTTAGGCGAGTGGGCTAGCGGGAAGAAGGATACGCAGTATTTT. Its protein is CASSLGEWASGKKDTQYF.

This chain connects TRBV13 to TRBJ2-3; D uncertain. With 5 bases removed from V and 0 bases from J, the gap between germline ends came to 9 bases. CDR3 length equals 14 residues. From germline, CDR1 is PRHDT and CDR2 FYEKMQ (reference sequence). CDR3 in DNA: TGTGCCAGCAGCACGGGTCGAAGCACAGATACGCAGTATTTT. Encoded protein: CASSTGRSTDTQYF.

The CDR3 sequence: CASSQELSTGEYEQYF. In DNA, the CDR3 is TGCGCCAGCAGCCAAGAATTGTCAACGGGGGAATACGAGCAGTACTTC. The rearrangement uses TRBV4-3 and TRBJ2-7; possibly TRBD2 for D (6 bases). Per germline, CDR1 LGHNA and CDR2 YSLEER. The V gene lost 0 bases and the J gene lost 4 bases, with 16 bases spanning the gap. This CDR3 has 16 amino acids.

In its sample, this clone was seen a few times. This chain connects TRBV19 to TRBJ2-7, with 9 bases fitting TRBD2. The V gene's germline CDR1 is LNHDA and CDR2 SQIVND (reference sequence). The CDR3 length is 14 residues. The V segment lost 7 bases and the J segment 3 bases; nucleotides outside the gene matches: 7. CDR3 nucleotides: TGTGCCAGTACCGATAGCGGGAGCAGCTACGAGCAGTACTTC. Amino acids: CASTDSGSSYEQYF.

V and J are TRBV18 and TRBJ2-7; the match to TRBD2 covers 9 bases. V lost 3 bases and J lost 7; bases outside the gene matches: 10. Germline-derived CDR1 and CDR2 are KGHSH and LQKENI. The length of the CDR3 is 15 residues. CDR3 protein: CASSPQPGLAGEQYF. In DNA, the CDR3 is TGTGCCAGCTCACCGCAACCGGGACTAGCAGGGGAGCAGTACTTC.

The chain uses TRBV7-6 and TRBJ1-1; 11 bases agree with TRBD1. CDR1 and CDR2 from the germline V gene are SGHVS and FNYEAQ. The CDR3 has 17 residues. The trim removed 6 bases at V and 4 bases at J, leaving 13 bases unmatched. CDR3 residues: CASSYGGTGGIGTEAFF. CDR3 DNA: TGTGCCAGCAGTTACGGCGGGACAGGGGGTATCGGCACTGAAGCTTTCTTT.

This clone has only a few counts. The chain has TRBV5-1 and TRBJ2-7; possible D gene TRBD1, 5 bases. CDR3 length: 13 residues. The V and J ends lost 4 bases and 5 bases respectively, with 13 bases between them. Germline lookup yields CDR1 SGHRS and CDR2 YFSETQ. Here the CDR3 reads CASSDSDTHEQYF. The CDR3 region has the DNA TGCGCCAGCAGCGATTCGGACACCCACGAGCAGTACTTC.

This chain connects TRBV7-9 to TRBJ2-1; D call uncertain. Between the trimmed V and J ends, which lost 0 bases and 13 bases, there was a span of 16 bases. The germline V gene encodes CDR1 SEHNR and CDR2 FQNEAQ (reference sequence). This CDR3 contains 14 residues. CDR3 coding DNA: TGTGCCAGCAGCTTAGCGGCTAGATCCACTTCTCAGTTCTTC. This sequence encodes CASSLAARSTSQFF.

The CDR3 reads CASSFLAGLNTEAFF. CDR3 sequence (DNA): TGTGCCAGCAGTTTCTTAGCGGGGTTGAACACTGAAGCTTTCTTT. The V gene is TRBV27, the J gene TRBJ1-1; D is unresolved. CDR1 is MNHEY, CDR2 SMNVEV, per germline (reference sequence). Deletions cut 3 bases from V and 0 bases from J, with 11 bases between. CDR3 length equals 15 residues.

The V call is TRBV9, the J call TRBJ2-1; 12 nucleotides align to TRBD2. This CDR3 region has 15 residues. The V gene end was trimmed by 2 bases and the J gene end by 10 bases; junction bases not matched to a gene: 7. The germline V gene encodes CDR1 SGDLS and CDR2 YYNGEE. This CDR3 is CASSVSLAGGEEQFF. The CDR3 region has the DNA TGTGCCAGCAGCGTTTCACTAGCGGGGGGTGAGGAGCAGTTCTTC.

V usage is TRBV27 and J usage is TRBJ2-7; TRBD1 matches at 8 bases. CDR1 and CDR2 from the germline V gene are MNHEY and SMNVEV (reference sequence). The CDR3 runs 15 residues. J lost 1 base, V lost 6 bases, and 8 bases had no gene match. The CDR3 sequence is CASSALGQVSYEQYF. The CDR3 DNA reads TGTGCCAGCAGCGCCTTGGGACAGGTATCCTACGAGCAGTACTTC.

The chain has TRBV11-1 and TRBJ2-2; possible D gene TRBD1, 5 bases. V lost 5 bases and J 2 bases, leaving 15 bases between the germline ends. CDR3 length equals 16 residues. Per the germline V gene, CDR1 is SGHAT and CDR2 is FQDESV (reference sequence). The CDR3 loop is CASSPFPQGNTGELFF. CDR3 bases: TGTGCCAGCAGCCCTTTTCCGCAGGGAAACACCGGGGAGCTGTTTTTT.

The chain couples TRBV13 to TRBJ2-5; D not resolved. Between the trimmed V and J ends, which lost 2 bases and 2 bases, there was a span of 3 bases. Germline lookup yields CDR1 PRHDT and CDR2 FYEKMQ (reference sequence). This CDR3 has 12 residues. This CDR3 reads CASSLLQETQYF. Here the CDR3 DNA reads TGTGCCAGCAGCTTACTGCAAGAGACCCAGTACTTC. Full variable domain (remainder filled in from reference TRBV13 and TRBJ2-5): AAGVIQSPRHLIKEKRETATLKCYPIPRHDTVYWYQQGPGQDPQFLISFYEKMQSDKGSIPDRFSAQQFSDYHSELNMSSLELGDSALYFCASSLLQETQYFGPGTRLLVL.